This TCR beta chain was identified in a study of T cells in Graves' hyperthyroidism and ophthalmopathy. Study findings and constraints: Ophthalmopathy and stable hyperthyroidism were told apart by a 13 V-J model.

From RNA transcripts, TCR beta CDR3 regions were amplified. A set of HTBI primers served as the primers for a first-round RT-PCR of the TCR CDR3. From the multiplex PCR reads, TCRdb called clonotypes with MiXCR, one entry per CDR3 protein. Here the sample spans about 290,000 distinct CDR3 sequences, approximately 13% being singletons. Graves' hyperthyroidism was deemed stable absent ophthalmopathy progression within 18 months. Hyperthyroidism, newly diagnosed and lasting under 2 months, affected patients aged 18 to 65. In making diagnoses, clinical symptoms, serum thyroxine and TRAb, thyroid ultrasound and orbital computed tomography were all used. Germline loops: CDR1 SEHNR, CDR2 FQNEAQ (reference sequence). This CDR3 spans 14 amino acids. V was pared by 2 bases and J by 5 bases, with 13 bases between. Points on this clonotype: Antigen specificity is unknown.

This sequence joins TRBV7-9 and TRBJ2-7; D gene ambiguous. Sequencing was performed on blood. The receptor was isolated from a woman aged 40-49 years with Graves' hyperthyroidism. The CDR3 loop is CASSLSEANDEQYF. CDR3 DNA: TGTGCCAGCAGCTTATCCGAGGCCAACGACGAGCAGTACTTC.